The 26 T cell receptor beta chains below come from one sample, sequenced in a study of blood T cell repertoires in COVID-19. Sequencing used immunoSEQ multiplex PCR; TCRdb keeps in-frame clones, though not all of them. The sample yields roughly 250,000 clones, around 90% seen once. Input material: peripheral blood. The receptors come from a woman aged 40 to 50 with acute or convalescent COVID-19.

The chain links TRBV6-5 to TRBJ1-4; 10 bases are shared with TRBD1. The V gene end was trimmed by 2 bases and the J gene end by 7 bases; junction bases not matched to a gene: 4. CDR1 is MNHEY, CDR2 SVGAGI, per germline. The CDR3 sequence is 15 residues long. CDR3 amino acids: CASSYHDRGREKLFF. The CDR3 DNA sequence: TGTGCCAGCAGTTACCACGACAGGGGGCGTGAAAAACTGTTTTTT.

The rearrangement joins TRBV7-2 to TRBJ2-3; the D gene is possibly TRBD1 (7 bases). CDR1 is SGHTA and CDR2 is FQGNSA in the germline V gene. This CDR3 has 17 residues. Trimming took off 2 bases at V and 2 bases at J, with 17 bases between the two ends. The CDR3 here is CASSLIFGRGATDTQYF. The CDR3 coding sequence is TGTGCCAGCAGCTTAATCTTCGGCAGGGGGGCCACAGATACGCAGTATTTT. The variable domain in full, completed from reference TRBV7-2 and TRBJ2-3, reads GAGVSQSPSNKVTEKGKDVELRCDPISGHTALYWYRQSLGQGLEFLIYFQGNSAPDKSGLPSDRFSAERTGGSVSTLTIQRTQQEDSAVYLCASSLIFGRGATDTQYFGPGTRLTVL.

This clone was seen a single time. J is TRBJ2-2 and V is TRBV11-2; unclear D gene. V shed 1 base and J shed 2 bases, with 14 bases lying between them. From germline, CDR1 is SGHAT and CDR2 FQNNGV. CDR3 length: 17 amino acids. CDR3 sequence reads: CASSLGFRVRNTGELFF. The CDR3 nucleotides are TGTGCCAGCAGCTTAGGATTTCGTGTCAGAAACACCGGGGAGCTGTTTTTT.

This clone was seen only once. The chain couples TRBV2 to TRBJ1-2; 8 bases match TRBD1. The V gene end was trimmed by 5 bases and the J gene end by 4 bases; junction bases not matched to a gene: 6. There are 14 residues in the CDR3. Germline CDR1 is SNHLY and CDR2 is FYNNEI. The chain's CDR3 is CASSPAGGSYGYTF. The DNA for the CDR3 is TGTGCCAGCAGTCCGGCAGGGGGCTCCTATGGCTACACCTTC.

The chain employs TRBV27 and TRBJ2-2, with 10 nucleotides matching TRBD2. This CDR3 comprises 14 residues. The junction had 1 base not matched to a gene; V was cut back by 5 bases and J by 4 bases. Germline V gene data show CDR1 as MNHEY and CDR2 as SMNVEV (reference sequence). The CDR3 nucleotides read TGTGCCAGCAGTGGACTAGCGGCCACCGGGGAGCTGTTTTTT. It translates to CASSGLAATGELFF.

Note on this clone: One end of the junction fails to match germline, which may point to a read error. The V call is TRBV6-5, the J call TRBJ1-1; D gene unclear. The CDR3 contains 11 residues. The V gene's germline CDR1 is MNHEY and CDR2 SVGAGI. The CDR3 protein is CGRLRNTEAFF. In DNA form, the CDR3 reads TGCGGCCGACTCCGGAACACTGAAGCTTTCTTT.

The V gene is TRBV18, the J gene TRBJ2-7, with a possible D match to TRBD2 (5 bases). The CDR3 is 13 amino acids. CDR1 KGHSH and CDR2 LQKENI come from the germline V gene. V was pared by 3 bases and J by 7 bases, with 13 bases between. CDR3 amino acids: CASSPLPGGEQYV. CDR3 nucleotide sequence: TGTGCCAGCTCACCGCTCCCGGGCGGGGAGCAGTACGTC.

The CDR3, as DNA: TGTGCCAGCAGCTGGCGGGGGCCGGGCGGCTACACCTTC. Translating it yields CASSWRGPGGYTF. The chain is built from TRBV27 and TRBJ1-2; D is possibly TRBD1 (6 bases). Germline assignment: CDR1 MNHEY and CDR2 SMNVEV (reference sequence). The germline V and J ends were trimmed by 6 bases and 8 bases, with 16 bases remaining between them. There are 13 residues in the CDR3.

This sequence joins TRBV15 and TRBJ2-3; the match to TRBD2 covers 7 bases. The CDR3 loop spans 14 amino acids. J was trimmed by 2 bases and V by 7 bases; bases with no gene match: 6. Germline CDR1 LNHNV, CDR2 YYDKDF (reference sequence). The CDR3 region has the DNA TGTGCCACCAACATCGGGGGGTTCACAGATACGCAGTATTTT. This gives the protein CATNIGGFTDTQYF.

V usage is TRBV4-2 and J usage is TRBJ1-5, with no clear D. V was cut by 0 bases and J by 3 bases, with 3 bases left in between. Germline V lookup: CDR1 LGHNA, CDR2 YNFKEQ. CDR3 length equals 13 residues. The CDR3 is CASSQDSNQPQHF. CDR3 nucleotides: TGTGCCAGCAGCCAAGACTCCAATCAGCCCCAGCATTTT.

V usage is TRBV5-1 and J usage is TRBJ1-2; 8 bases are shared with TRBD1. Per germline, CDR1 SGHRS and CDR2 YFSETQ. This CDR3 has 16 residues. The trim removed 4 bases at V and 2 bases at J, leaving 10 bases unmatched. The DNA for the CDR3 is TGCGCCAGCAGCCAACAACAGGGACAGGCGAACTATGGCTACACCTTC. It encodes CASSQQQGQANYGYTF.

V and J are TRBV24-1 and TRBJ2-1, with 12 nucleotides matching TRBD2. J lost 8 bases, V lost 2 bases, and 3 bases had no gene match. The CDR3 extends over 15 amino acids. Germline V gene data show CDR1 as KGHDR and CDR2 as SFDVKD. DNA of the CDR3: TGTGCCACCAGTGATTCGACTAGCGGGGGCCATGAGCAGTTCTTC. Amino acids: CATSDSTSGGHEQFF.

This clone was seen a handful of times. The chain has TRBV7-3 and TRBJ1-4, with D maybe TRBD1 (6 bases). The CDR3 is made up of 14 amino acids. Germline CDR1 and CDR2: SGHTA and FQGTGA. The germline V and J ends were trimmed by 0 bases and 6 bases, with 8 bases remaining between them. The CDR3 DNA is TGTGCCAGCAGCTTAACAGGGGGTGATGAAAAACTGTTTTTT. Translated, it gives CASSLTGGDEKLFF.

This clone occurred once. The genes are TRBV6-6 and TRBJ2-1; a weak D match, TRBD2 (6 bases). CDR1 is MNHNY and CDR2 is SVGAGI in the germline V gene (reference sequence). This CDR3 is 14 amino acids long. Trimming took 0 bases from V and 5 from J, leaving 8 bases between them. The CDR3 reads CASSYSGGNNEQFF. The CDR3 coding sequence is TGTGCCAGCAGTTACTCGGGGGGAAACAATGAGCAGTTCTTC.

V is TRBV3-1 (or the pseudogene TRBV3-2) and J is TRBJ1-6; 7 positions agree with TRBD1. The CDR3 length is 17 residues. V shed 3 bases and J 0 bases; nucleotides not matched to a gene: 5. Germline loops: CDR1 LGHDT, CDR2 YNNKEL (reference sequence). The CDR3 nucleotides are TGTGCCAGCAGCCACACACAGGGGAGCTCCTATAATTCACCCCTCCACTTT. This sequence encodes CASSHTQGSSYNSPLHF.

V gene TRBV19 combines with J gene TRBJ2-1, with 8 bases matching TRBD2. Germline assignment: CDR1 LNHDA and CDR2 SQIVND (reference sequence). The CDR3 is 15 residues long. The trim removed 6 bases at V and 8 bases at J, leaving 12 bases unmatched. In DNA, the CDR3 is TGTGCCAGTAGCCGTCTGGCGGGGGGTCGGGATGAGCAGTTCTTC. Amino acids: CASSRLAGGRDEQFF.

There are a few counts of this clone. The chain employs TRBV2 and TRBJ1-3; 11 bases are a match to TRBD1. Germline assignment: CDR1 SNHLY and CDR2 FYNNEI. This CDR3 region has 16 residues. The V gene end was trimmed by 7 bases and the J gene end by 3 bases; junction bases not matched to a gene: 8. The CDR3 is CASKDRGRPGGNTIYF. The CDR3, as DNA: TGTGCCAGCAAGGACAGGGGGCGCCCTGGTGGAAACACCATATATTTT.

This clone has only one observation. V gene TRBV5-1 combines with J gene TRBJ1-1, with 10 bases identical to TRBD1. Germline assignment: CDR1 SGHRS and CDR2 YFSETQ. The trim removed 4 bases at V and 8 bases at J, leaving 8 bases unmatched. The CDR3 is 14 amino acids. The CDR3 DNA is TGCGCCAGCAGCACGGGGACAGGGGTCCCCGAAGCTTTCTTT. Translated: CASSTGTGVPEAFF.

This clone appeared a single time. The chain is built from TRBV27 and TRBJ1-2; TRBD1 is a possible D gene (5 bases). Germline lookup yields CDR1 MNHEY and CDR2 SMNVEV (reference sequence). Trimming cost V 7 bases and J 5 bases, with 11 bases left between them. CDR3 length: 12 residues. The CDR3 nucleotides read TGTGCCAGCAAATCCGGGGGGTATGGCTACACCTTC. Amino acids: CASKSGGYGYTF.

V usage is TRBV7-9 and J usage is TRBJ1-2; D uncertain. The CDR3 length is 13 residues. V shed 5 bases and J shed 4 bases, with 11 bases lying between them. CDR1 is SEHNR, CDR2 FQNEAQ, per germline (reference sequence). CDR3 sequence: CASSPTCGYGYTF. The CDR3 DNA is TGTGCCAGCAGCCCTACGTGCGGCTATGGCTACACCTTC. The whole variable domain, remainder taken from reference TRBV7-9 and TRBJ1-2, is DTGVSQNPRHKITKRGQNVTFRCDPISEHNRLYWYRQTLGQGPEFLTYFQNEAQLEKSRLLSDRFSAERPKGSFSTLEIQRTEQGDSAMYLCASSPTCGYGYTFGSGTRLTVV.

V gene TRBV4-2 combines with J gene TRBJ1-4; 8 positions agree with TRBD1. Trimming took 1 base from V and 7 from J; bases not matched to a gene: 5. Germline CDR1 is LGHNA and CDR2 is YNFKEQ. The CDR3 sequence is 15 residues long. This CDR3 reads CASSQVGQGGEKLFF. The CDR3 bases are TGTGCCAGCAGCCAAGTCGGACAGGGAGGTGAAAAACTGTTTTTT.

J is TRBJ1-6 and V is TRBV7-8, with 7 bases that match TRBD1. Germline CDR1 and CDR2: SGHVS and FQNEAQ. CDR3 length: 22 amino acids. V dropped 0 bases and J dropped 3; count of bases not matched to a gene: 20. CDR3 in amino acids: CASSLARQGVRPPFIYNSPLHF. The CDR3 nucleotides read TGTGCCAGCAGCTTAGCGAGACAGGGTGTTCGGCCGCCGTTTATCTATAATTCACCCCTCCACTTT.

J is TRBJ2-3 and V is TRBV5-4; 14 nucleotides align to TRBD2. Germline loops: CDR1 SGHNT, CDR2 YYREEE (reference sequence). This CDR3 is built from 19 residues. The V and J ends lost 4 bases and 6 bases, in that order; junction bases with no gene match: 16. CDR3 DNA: TGTGCCAGCAGCCCCCCCTCGACTAGCGGGGGGGCTAAAGTGGATACGCAGTATTTT. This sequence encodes CASSPPSTSGGAKVDTQYF. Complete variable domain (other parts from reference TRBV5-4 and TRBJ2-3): ETGVTQSPTHLIKTRGQQVTLRCSSQSGHNTVSWYQQALGQGPQFIFQYYREEENGRGNFPPRFSGLQFPNYSSELNVNALELDDSALYLCASSPPSTSGGAKVDTQYFGPGTRLTVL.

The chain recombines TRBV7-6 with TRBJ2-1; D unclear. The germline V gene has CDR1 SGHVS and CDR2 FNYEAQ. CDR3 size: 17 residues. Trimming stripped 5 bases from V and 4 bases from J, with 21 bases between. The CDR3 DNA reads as TGTGCCAGCAGCCGAACCCCACTGACAACTCGGTACAATGAGCAGTTCTTC. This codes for CASSRTPLTTRYNEQFF.

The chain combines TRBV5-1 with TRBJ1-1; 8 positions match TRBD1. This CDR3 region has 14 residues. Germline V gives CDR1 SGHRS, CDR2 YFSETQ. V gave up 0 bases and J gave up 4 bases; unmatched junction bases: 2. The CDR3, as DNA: TGCGCCAGCAGCTTGGGACAGGGGACCACTGAAGCTTTCTTT. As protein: CASSLGQGTTEAFF.

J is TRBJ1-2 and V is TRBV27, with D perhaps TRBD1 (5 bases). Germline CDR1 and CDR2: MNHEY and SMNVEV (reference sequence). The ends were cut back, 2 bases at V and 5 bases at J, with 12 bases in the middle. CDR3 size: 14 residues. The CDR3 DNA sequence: TGTGCCAGCAGTTTAAGGGGTAGCCTATATGGCTACACCTTC. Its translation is CASSLRGSLYGYTF.